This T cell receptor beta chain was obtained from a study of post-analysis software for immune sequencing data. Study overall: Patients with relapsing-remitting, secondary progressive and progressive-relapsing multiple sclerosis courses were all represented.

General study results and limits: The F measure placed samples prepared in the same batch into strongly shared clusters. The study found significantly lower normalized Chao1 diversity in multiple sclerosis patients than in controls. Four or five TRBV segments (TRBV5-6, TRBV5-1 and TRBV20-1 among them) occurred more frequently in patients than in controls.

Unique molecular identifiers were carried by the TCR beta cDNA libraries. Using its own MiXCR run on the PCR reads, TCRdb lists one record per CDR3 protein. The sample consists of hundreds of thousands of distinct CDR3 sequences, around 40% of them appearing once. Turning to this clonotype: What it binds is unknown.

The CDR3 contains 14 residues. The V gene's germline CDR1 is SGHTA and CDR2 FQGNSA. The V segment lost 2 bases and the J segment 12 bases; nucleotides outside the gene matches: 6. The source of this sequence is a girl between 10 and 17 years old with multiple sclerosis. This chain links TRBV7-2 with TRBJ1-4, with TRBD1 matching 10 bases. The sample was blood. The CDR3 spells CASSLIGTGAQLFF. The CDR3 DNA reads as TGTGCCAGCAGCTTAATCGGGACAGGGGCTCAACTGTTTTTT.